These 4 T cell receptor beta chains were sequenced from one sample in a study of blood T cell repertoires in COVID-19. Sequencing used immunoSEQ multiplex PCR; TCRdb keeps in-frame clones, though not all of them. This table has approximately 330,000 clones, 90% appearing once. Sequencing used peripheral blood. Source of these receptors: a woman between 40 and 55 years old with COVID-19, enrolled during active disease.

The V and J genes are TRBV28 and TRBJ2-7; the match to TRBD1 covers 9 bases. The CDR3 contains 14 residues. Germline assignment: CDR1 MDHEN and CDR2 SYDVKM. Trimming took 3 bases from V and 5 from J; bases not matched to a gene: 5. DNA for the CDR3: TGTGCCAGCAGTTTCGGGACAGGGTGGGACGAGCAGTACTTC. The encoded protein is CASSFGTGWDEQYF.

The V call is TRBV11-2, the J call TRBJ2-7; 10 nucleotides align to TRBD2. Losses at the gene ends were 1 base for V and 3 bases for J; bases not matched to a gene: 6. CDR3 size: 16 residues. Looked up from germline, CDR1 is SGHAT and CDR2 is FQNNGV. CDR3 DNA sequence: TGTGCCAGCAGCTTAGGACCTAGCGGGGGTTACTACGAGCAGTACTTC. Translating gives CASSLGPSGGYYEQYF.

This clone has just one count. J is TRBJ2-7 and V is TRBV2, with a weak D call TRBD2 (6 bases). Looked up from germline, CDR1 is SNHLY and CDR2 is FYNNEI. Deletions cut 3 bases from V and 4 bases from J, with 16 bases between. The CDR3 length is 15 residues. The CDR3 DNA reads TGTGCCAGCAGTGAGATTGGGGGAGGACCTTACGAGCAGTACTTC. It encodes CASSEIGGGPYEQYF.

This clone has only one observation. DNA of the CDR3: TGTGCCAGCAGCCCCCCTGCGGGATGGGAGCAGTTCTTC. This sequence encodes CASSPPAGWEQFF. V is TRBV13 and J is TRBJ2-1; TRBD2 might be the D (6 bases). V lost 5 bases to trimming and J lost 10 bases, with 15 bases between them. The germline CDR1 and CDR2 sequences are PRHDT and FYEKMQ (reference sequence). This CDR3 is 13 amino acids long.